This TCR beta chain is drawn from a study of lymphopenia after photon versus proton radiotherapy. The CDR3 runs to 12 residues. V was clipped by 5 bases and J by 5 bases, with 9 bases between them. CDR1 SGHAT and CDR2 FQNNGV come from the germline V gene. TCRdb keeps only in-frame clones here, not all; method: immunoSEQ multiplex PCR. The table records about 25,000 clones, 87% of them present only once. This material consisted of peripheral blood, taken from a patient treated with photon-based radiotherapy. The chain combines TRBV11-2 with TRBJ2-5; unclear D gene. The source is a man in his fifties or sixties with gastric cancer. In DNA form, the CDR3 reads TGTGCCAGCAGCCGTAATGACGAGACCCAGTACTTC. It is translated as CASSRNDETQYF.